This T cell receptor (beta chain) was found in a study of T cells after posttransplantation cyclophosphamide. Profiling relied on immunoSEQ multiplex PCR, and the TCRdb table lists in-frame clones only, not all of them. The sample carries some 53,000 clones, 86% recorded once. Study-level points and caveats: Recipient CMV seropositivity and CMV reactivation strongly tracked TRB clonality. Blood and skin or GI T cell repertoires showed limited TRB overlap.

Trimming left V 6 bases short and J 4 bases short, with 10 bases between. Germline V CDR1 and CDR2: MDHEN, SYDVKM. The CDR3 sequence is 13 residues long. Concerning this clone itself: Antigen: not known.

This clonotype originated in a young man with a blood cancer, CMV-positive, and with a related stem cell donor. The chain carries TRBV28 and TRBJ2-1; no reliable D call. The sample was PBMCs. In DNA, the CDR3 is TGTGCCAGCAGGAGGTCGAGTTACAATGAGCAGTTCTTC. Its protein is CASRRSSYNEQFF.